This T cell receptor (beta chain) was identified in a study of shared clonotypes between healthy human individuals. The data were produced by immunoSEQ multiplex PCR, yet TCRdb's version contains in-frame clones alone and is incomplete. In the table there are some 2.1 million clones, roughly 96% of which are singletons. Remarks on this clone: Its antigen is unknown.

There are 16 residues in the CDR3. Trimming pared 7 bases from V and 0 bases from J, leaving 16 bases between. Germline lookup yields CDR1 ENHRY and CDR2 SYGVKD. Whole-study results and caveats: Estimated richness values were generally larger in naive subsets than in memory subsets. Non-shared clonotypes had lower generation probabilities than those shared by all four donors.

J is TRBJ2-1 and V is TRBV10-3; D is ambiguous. Sample: naive CD4+ T cells sorted from blood. Subset specified: CD45RA+ positively selected. The clonotype was recovered from a man between 18 and 29 years old in good health. The CDR3 protein is CAITNGPLSSYNEQFF. In DNA, the CDR3 is TGTGCCATCACCAACGGACCGCTGAGCTCCTACAATGAGCAGTTCTTC.